A single sample gave rise to the 22 T cell receptor beta chains below, sequenced in a study of T cells in localized non-small cell lung cancer (dated by TCRdb to 2019 to 2021). The protocol used for the library was the immunoSEQ multiplex PCR assay. Imported from immuneACCESS, the table was reduced by TCRdb to in-frame sequences with V and J called. These copies leave out some clones; in studies compared against another copy, an unresolved V gene accounts for under half, and the cause of the remainder is not known. This sample has tens of thousands of clones in its table, and about 80% of those were observed once. More than 4.5% of the sample rests with the top ten. The source was PBMCs, collected before any cancer treatment. These receptor sequences come from a man between 40 and 70 years old with stage II lung adenocarcinoma.

The chain carries TRBV6-1 and TRBJ2-7; D is uncertain. CDR3 size: 12 residues. V was trimmed by 11 bases and J by 2 bases, leaving 13 bases between them. Germline-derived CDR1 and CDR2 are MNHNS and SASEGT. CDR3 in amino acids: CALRKGAYEQYF. CDR3 coding DNA: TGTGCCCTACGAAAGGGTGCCTACGAGCAGTACTTC.

This chain links TRBV5-1 with TRBJ2-4, with unresolved D. Germline CDR1 and CDR2: SGHRS and YFSETQ. The CDR3 is made up of 16 amino acids. V lost 5 bases, J lost 7 bases, and 22 bases lay in between. The CDR3 nucleotides read TGCGCCAGCAGTCAGCACCCGGCCAGCGACGTTAACATTCAGTACTTC. It specifies CASSQHPASDVNIQYF.

This clone was recorded once. The genes are TRBV27 and TRBJ2-5; D remains ambiguous. In germline, CDR1 is MNHEY, CDR2 SMNVEV (reference sequence). V lost 3 bases and J 1 base, leaving 9 bases between the germline ends. The CDR3 is 14 residues long. CDR3 coding DNA: TGTGCCAGCAGTTTTCTTCCCCTCCAAGAGACCCAGTACTTC. Its protein is CASSFLPLQETQYF.

This chain joins TRBV25-1 and TRBJ2-3, with D possibly matching TRBD2 (5 bases). The V gene's germline CDR1 is MGHDK and CDR2 SYGVNS. V was trimmed by 4 bases and J by 0 bases, leaving 20 bases between them. This CDR3 spans 18 amino acids. The CDR3 spells CASSGNRGMDWSTDTQYF. CDR3 nucleotide sequence: TGTGCCAGCAGTGGTAACCGAGGGATGGATTGGAGCACAGATACGCAGTATTTT.

The CDR3 nucleotides are TGTGCCAGCAGTCCTCACGGGACGACCTACGAGCAGTACTTC. It specifies CASSPHGTTYEQYF. The chain couples TRBV2 to TRBJ2-7; TRBD1 or TRBD2 may be the D gene (5 bases each). Trimming removed 5 bases from V and 2 bases from J, with 13 bases in between. Germline V gene data show CDR1 as SNHLY and CDR2 as FYNNEI. This CDR3 spans 14 amino acids.

The V and J genes are TRBV6-1 and TRBJ2-7; D is unclear. The CDR3 covers 14 residues. Deletions cut 0 bases from V and 3 bases from J, with 9 bases between. Germline V CDR1 and CDR2: MNHNS, SASEGT. CDR3 sequence reads: CASSEATHYYEQYF. In DNA, the CDR3 is TGTGCCAGCAGTGAAGCGACACACTACTACGAGCAGTACTTC.

V and J are TRBV9 and TRBJ1-1; perhaps TRBD1 as D (6 bases). CDR3 length equals 15 residues. Germline loops: CDR1 SGDLS, CDR2 YYNGEE. V lost 3 bases and J 1 base, leaving 13 bases between the germline ends. CDR3: CASSGGAGTNTEAFF. CDR3 sequence (DNA): TGTGCCAGCAGCGGGGGGGCAGGAACGAACACTGAAGCTTTCTTT.

In this sample, this clone turned up a few times. This chain uses TRBV7-2 with TRBJ2-4; TRBD2 matches at 11 bases. J was trimmed by 0 bases and V by 3 bases; bases with no gene match: 7. The CDR3 loop spans 18 amino acids. From germline, CDR1 is SGHTA and CDR2 FQGNSA. Here the CDR3 reads CASSLRLAGGVAKNIQYF. For the CDR3, the DNA is TGTGCCAGCAGCTTGAGGCTAGCGGGGGGCGTAGCCAAAAACATTCAGTACTTC.

This sequence joins TRBV30 and TRBJ1-5, with TRBD1 matching over 7 bases. CDR3 length: 14 residues. The germline V gene has CDR1 GTSNPN and CDR2 SVGIG (reference sequence). V lost 0 bases, J lost 2 bases, and 1 base stayed unmatched. The chain's CDR3 is CAWSVQGGNQPQHF. The CDR3 region has the DNA TGTGCCTGGAGTGTGCAGGGGGGCAATCAGCCCCAGCATTTT.

The chain has TRBV12-5 and TRBJ1-3; D uncertain. This CDR3 contains 11 residues. Trimming shortened V by 5 bases and J by 2 bases, and 1 base separated the two germline ends. Germline V gene lookup returns CDR1 LGHNT and CDR2 FRNRAP. CDR3 sequence reads: CASGAGNTIYF. The CDR3 DNA follows: TGTGCTAGTGGTGCTGGAAACACCATATATTTT. The entire variable domain, with the rest obtained from reference TRBV12-5 and TRBJ1-3, is as follows: DARVTQTPRHKVTEMGQEVTMRCQPILGHNTVFWYRQTMMQGLELLAYFRNRAPLDDSGMPKDRFSAEMPDATLATLKIQPSEPRDSAVYFCASGAGNTIYFGEGSWLTVV.

The rearrangement links TRBV27 to TRBJ2-3; D remains ambiguous. Trimming took 8 bases from V and 3 from J, leaving 18 bases between them. The CDR3 consists of 15 residues. Germline V gene sequence: CDR1 MNHEY, CDR2 SMNVEV (reference sequence). CDR3 DNA sequence: TGTGCCAGCCGGAACCGGGCCCTGAGGACAGATACGCAGTATTTT. It translates to CASRNRALRTDTQYF.

This chain uses TRBV5-4 with TRBJ2-3; TRBD1 is a possible D gene (5 bases). Germline V gives CDR1 SGHNT, CDR2 YYREEE (reference sequence). Trimming shortened V by 5 bases and J by 4 bases, and 8 bases separated the two germline ends. The CDR3 loop spans 12 amino acids. Here the CDR3 reads CASSKQADTQYF. CDR3 sequence (DNA): TGTGCCAGCAGTAAACAGGCAGATACGCAGTATTTT.

The genes are TRBV7-2 and TRBJ1-4; the match to TRBD1 covers 10 bases. Losses at the gene ends were 5 bases for V and 7 bases for J; bases not matched to a gene: 4. Germline V lookup: CDR1 SGHTA, CDR2 FQGNSA. This CDR3 has 14 residues. The DNA of the CDR3 is TGTGCCAGCAGCGCCGGGACAGGGGCTGAAAAACTGTTTTTT. Translating it yields CASSAGTGAEKLFF.

This rearrangement joins TRBV19 to TRBJ2-7; unclear D gene. The CDR3 contains 13 residues. Trimming pared 3 bases from V and 3 bases from J, leaving 9 bases between. Germline assignment: CDR1 LNHDA and CDR2 SQIVND (reference sequence). CDR3 in amino acids: CASSIGRSYEQYF. The CDR3, as DNA: TGTGCCAGTAGTATTGGTCGGAGCTACGAGCAGTACTTC.

To note about this clone: The junction does not match germline at one end; this may be a read error. V and J are TRBV10-3 and TRBJ2-3; possibly TRBD2 for D (5 bases). CDR1 is ENHRY, CDR2 SYGVKD, per germline. The CDR3 contains 14 residues. Written as DNA, the CDR3 is TGTGCCACCTGGTCGGTAGAGTCCACTAGGTACGCAGTATTT. This encodes CATWSVESTRYAVF.

The rearrangement uses TRBV7-3 and TRBJ2-1, with D possibly being TRBD2 (6 bases). This CDR3 spans 13 amino acids. V shed 3 bases and J shed 4 bases, with 7 bases lying between them. In germline, CDR1 is SGHTA, CDR2 FQGTGA. The CDR3 region is CASSLGLYNEQFF. In DNA, the CDR3 is TGTGCCAGCAGCTTGGGACTTTACAATGAGCAGTTCTTC. Complete variable domain (other parts from reference TRBV7-3 and TRBJ2-1): GAGVSQTPSNKVTEKGKYVELRCDPISGHTALYWYRQSLGQGPEFLIYFQGTGAADDSGLPNDRFFAVRPEGSVSTLKIQRTERGDSAVYLCASSLGLYNEQFFGPGTRLTVL.

The J gene is TRBJ2-7, the V gene TRBV11-3, with TRBD1 matching over 9 bases. CDR3 length equals 17 residues. The germline V gene encodes CDR1 SGHNT and CDR2 YENEEA. V was pared by 3 bases and J by 6 bases, with 15 bases of the junction left unmatched. CDR3 sequence: CASSLDTGTGRASEQYF. For the CDR3, the DNA is TGTGCCAGCAGCTTGGACACCGGGACAGGGAGGGCCAGCGAGCAGTACTTC.

This rearrangement joins TRBV9 to TRBJ2-7; the D gene is possibly TRBD1 (6 bases). Trimming cost V 3 bases and J 2 bases, with 12 bases left between them. CDR1 SGDLS and CDR2 YYNGEE come from the germline V gene. This CDR3 contains 14 residues. The CDR3 sequence is CASSAGTGPYEQYF. CDR3 in DNA: TGTGCCAGCAGCGCCGGTACAGGGCCCTACGAGCAGTACTTC. Combining the CDR3 with reference TRBV9 and TRBJ2-7 gives the whole variable domain DSGVTQTPKHLITATGQRVTLRCSPRSGDLSVYWYQQSLDQGLQFLIQYYNGEERAKGNILERFSAQQFPDLHSELNLSSLELGDSALYFCASSAGTGPYEQYFGPGTRLTVT.

This chain links TRBV5-6 with TRBJ2-3, with D unresolved. Per germline, CDR1 SGHDT and CDR2 YYEEEE. V lost 4 bases and J lost 1, with 13 bases in between. The CDR3 runs 15 residues. CDR3 sequence (DNA): TGTGCCAGCAGCCCCATTATCTCTCGCACAGATACGCAGTATTTT. Translation: CASSPIISRTDTQYF. Using reference TRBV5-6 and TRBJ2-3 for the parts outside the CDR3, the full variable domain is DAGVTQSPTHLIKTRGQQVTLRCSPKSGHDTVSWYQQALGQGPQFIFQYYEEEERQRGNFPDRFSGHQFPNYSSELNVNALLLGDSALYLCASSPIISRTDTQYFGPGTRLTVL.

The chain combines TRBV9 with TRBJ2-5; D gene unclear. CDR1 and CDR2 (germline): SGDLS, YYNGEE. Trimming took 5 bases from V and 2 from J, leaving 19 bases between them. This CDR3 has 16 residues. CDR3 amino acids: CASSGVAVGTQETQYF. CDR3 nucleotides: TGTGCCAGCAGTGGGGTGGCCGTAGGAACTCAAGAGACCCAGTACTTC.

The chain couples TRBV28 to TRBJ2-3, with 10 nucleotides matching TRBD2. With 4 bases clipped from V and 4 bases from J, the junction kept 8 bases outside the gene matches. The CDR3 totals 16 residues. Germline V lookup: CDR1 MDHEN, CDR2 SYDVKM. The CDR3 sequence: CASSSSSGSYPDTQYF. CDR3 nucleotide sequence: TGTGCCAGCAGTTCCTCTAGCGGGAGTTACCCAGATACGCAGTATTTT.

The chain combines TRBV2 with TRBJ1-1; D may be TRBD1 (6 bases). V was cut by 2 bases and J by 0 bases, with 13 bases left in between. CDR3 length: 16 amino acids. CDR1 and CDR2 from the germline V gene are SNHLY and FYNNEI. CDR3 loop: CASSETGTNMNTEAFF. CDR3 DNA: TGTGCCAGCAGTGAAACAGGGACGAACATGAACACTGAAGCTTTCTTT. Using reference TRBV2 and TRBJ1-1 for the parts outside the CDR3, the full variable domain is EPEVTQTPSHQVTQMGQEVILRCVPISNHLYFYWYRQILGQKVEFLVSFYNNEISEKSEIFDDQFSVERPDGSNFTLKIRSTKLEDSAMYFCASSETGTNMNTEAFFGQGTRLTVV.